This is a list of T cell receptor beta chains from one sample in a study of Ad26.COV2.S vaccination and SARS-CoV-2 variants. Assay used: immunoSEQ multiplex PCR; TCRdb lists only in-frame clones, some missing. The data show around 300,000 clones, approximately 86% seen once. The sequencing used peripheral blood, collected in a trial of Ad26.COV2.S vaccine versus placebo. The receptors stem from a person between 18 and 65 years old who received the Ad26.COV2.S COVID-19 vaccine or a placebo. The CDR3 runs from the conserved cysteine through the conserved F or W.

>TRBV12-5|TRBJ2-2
CASGFTSGSNTGELFF
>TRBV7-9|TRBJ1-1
CASSSHRRGTHNTEAFF
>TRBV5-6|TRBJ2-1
CASSLLAGGNEQFF
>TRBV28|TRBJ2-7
CASSLDRYEQYF
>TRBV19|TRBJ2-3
CASSTPFVGSYHTQYF
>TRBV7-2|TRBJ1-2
CASSQAAGNYGYTF
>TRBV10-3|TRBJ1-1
CAISEGEGLVNTEAFF
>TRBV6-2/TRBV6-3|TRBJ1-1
CASSYSGESNTEAFF
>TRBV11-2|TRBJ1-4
CASRKEQGGEKLFF
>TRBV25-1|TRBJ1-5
CASSEAGFNQPQHF
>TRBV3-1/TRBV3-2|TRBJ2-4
CASSPTRTENIQYF
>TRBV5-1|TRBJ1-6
CASSQPTGDDSPLHF
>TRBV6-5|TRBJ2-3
CASSYSMAGGTDTQYF
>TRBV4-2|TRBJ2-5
CASSQDPGANQETQYF
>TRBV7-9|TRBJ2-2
CASRDGQALGYTGELFF
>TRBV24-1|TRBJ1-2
CATSSQGAHGYTF
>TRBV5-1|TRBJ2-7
CASSNRAFFTEGEQYF
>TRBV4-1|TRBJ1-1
CASTNNTGFRNTEAFF
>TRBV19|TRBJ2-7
CASSIGPVLAGSSYEQYF
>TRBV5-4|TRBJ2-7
CATKFSWGEYEQYF
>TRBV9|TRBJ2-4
CASSTQAGGTKNIQYF
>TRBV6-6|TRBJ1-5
CASRETGSEGAQHF